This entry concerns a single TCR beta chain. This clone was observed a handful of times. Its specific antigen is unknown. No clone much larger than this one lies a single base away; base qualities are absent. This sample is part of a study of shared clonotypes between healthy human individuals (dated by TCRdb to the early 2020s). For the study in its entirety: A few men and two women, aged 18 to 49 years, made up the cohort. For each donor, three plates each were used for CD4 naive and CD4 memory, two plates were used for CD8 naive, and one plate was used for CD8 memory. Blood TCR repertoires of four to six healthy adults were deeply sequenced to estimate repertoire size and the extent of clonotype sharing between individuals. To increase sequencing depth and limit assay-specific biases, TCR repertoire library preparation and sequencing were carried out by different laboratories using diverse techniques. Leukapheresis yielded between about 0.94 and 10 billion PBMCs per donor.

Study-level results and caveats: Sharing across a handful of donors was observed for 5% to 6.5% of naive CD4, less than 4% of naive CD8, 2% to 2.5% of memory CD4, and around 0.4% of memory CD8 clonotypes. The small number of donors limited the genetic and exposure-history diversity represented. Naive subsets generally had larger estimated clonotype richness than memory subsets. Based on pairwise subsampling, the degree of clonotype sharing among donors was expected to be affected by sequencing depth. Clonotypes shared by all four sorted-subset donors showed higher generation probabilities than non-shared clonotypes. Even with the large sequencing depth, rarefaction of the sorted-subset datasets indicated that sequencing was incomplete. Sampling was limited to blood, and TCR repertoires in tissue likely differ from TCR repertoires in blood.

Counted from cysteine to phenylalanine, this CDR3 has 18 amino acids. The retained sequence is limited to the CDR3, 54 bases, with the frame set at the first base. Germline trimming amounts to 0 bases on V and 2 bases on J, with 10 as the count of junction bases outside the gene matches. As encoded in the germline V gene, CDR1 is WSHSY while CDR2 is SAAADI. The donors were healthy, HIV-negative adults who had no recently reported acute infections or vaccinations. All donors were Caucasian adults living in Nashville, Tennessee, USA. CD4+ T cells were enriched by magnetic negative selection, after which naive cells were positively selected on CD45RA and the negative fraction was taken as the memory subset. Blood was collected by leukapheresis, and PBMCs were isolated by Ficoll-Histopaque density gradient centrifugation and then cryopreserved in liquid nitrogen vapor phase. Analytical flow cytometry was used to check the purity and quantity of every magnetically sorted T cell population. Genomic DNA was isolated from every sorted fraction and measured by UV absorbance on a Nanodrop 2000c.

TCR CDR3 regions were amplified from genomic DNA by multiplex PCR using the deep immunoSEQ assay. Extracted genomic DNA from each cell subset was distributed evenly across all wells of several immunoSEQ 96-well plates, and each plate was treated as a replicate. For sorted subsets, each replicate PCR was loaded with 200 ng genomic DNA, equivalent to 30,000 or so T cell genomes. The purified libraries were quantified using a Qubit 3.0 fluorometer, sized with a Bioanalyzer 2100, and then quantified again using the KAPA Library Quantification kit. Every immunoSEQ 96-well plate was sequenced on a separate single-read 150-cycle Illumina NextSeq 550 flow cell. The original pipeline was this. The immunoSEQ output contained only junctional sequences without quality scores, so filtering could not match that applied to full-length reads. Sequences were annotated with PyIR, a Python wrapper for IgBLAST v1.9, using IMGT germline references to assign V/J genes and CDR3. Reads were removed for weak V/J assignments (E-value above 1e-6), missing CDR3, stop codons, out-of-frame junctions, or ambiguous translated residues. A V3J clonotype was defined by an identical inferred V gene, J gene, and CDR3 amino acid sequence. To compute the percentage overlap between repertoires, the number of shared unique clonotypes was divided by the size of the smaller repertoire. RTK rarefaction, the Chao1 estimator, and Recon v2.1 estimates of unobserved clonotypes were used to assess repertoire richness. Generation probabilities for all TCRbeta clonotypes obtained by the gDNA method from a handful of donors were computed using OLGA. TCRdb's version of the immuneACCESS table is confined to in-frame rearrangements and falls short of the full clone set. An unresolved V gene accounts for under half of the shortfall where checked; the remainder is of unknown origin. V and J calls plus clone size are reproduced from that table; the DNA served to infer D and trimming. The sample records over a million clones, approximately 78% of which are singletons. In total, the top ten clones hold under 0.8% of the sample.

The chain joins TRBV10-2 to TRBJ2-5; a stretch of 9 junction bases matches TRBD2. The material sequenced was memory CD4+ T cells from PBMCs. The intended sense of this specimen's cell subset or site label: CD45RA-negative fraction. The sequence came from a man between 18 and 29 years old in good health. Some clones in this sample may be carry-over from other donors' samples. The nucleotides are TGCGCCAGCAGTGAGTCCCGAGGGACTAGCCTGCCGCAAGAGACCCAGTACTTC. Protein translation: CASSESRGTSLPQETQYF.